This TCR beta chain was captured by sequencing in a study of response to subunit inactivated influenza vaccine. Each CDR3 protein gets one entry after TCRdb re-called the RT-PCR reads with MiXCR. The sample lists hundreds of thousands of distinct CDR3 sequences; less than 8% were seen once. Overall study results and limits: Only a handful of new T cells, the authors suggested, are recruited with each seasonal influenza vaccination.

The germline CDR1 and CDR2 sequences are SEHNR and FQNEAQ (reference sequence). CDR3 length: 14 amino acids. The V end lost 7 bases, the J end lost 6 bases, and 15 bases lay between the germline ends. This clonotype appeared a few times. Its antigen is not identified. The starting material was PBMCs from blood, obtained roughly 24 months after vaccination. This receptor was taken from a man aged 45-69 years who received an inactivated influenza vaccine. The rearrangement joins TRBV7-9 to TRBJ1-4; D gene ambiguous. CDR3 in DNA: TGTGCCAGCACCCTGTCGGCTCCTGATGAAAAACTGTTTTTT. It codes for CASTLSAPDEKLFF.